The 31 T cell receptor beta chains below come from one sample, sequenced in a study of cytomegalovirus exposure and HLA in healthy donors. With 60 Vbeta and 13 Jbeta primers, the PCR was carried out. Sequencing used immunoSEQ multiplex PCR; TCRdb keeps in-frame clones, though not all of them. The table shows about 50,000 clones, with around 82% occurring only once. The sample comprised PBMCs. These receptors originate from a man younger than 45 in good health and CMV-seropositive.

V is TRBV4-1 and J is TRBJ2-1; 10 bases agree with TRBD1. The V and J ends lost 4 bases and 7 bases, in that order; junction bases with no gene match: 10. The CDR3 consists of 16 residues. Per the germline V gene, CDR1 is MGHRA and CDR2 is YSYEKL. Here the CDR3 DNA reads TGCGCCAGCAGCCCACACCTACCGGGACAGGGGAATGAGCAGTTCTTC. Protein: CASSPHLPGQGNEQFF.

The chain is built from TRBV2 and TRBJ1-3, with a tentative D call TRBD1 (5 bases). The germline V and J ends were trimmed by 5 bases and 1 base, with 9 bases remaining between them. Germline V gives CDR1 SNHLY, CDR2 FYNNEI. The CDR3 has 14 amino acids. The CDR3 DNA follows: TGTGCCAGCAGTTTACACAGGTCTGGAAACACCATATATTTT. This translates into CASSLHRSGNTIYF.

The rearrangement uses TRBV5-6 and TRBJ1-1, with D hard to call. This CDR3 is built from 13 residues. V lost 5 bases and J 1 base, leaving 9 bases between the germline ends. Germline loops: CDR1 SGHDT, CDR2 YYEEEE. CDR3 sequence reads: CASRQTWNTEAFF. DNA for the CDR3: TGTGCCAGCAGACAAACATGGAACACTGAAGCTTTCTTT.

The chain carries TRBV7-9 and TRBJ1-4; the D gene is possibly TRBD1 (5 bases). In germline, CDR1 is SEHNR, CDR2 FQNEAQ (reference sequence). The V gene lost 1 base and the J gene lost 2 bases, with 8 bases spanning the gap. The CDR3 spans 15 residues. The CDR3 protein is CASSLGSGTNEKLFF. The CDR3 DNA sequence: TGTGCCAGCAGCTTAGGATCAGGGACTAATGAAAAACTGTTTTTT.

This chain uses TRBV7-8 with TRBJ1-5; TRBD1 is a possible D gene (5 bases). V lost 3 bases, J lost 6 bases, and 15 bases lay in between. Germline assignment: CDR1 SGHVS and CDR2 FQNEAQ. The CDR3 totals 15 residues. CDR3 sequence (DNA): TGTGCCAGCAGCTTTTTCTTCAGGGATGGTCAGCCCCAGCATTTT. It is translated as CASSFFFRDGQPQHF.

On this clone: One end of the junction fails to match germline, which may point to a read error. The rearrangement uses TRBV2 and TRBJ1-5; weak D call: TRBD1 (5 bases). This CDR3 region has 16 residues. Germline V gene lookup returns CDR1 SNHLY and CDR2 FYNNEI. The CDR3 DNA follows: TGTGGCAGCAATTCTTTTTCGGGGGAAGCCAATCAGCCCCAGCATTTT. Its translation: CGSNSFSGEANQPQHF.

The rearrangement joins TRBV10-1 to TRBJ2-2; D gene uncertain. V gave up 4 bases and J gave up 6 bases, with 12 bases separating them. The CDR3 is 14 amino acids. Germline V gene sequence: CDR1 WNHNN, CDR2 SYGVQD (reference sequence). CDR3 amino acids: CASSASLLAGELFF. Written as DNA, the CDR3 is TGCGCCAGCAGTGCGTCTCTTCTCGCCGGGGAGCTGTTTTTT.

The chain employs TRBV18 and TRBJ1-5; 8 nucleotides align to TRBD1. Looked up from germline, CDR1 is KGHSH and CDR2 is LQKENI. J gave up 5 bases and V 3 bases, and 0 bases lay outside the gene matches. The CDR3 is made up of 13 amino acids. The CDR3 nucleotides read TGTGCCAGCTCACCGACAGGGGATCAGCCCCAGCATTTT. Encoded protein: CASSPTGDQPQHF.

This sequence joins TRBV5-1 and TRBJ1-5; D is undetermined. CDR3 size: 13 residues. From germline, CDR1 is SGHRS and CDR2 YFSETQ. Trimming pared 0 bases from V and 4 bases from J, leaving 5 bases between. This chain's CDR3 is CASSLDQNQPQHF. In nucleotides, the CDR3 is TGCGCCAGCAGCTTGGATCAGAATCAGCCCCAGCATTTT.

The gene calls are TRBV6-1 and TRBJ1-2, with TRBD1 matching 8 bases. J lost 6 bases, V lost 2 bases, and 14 bases had no gene match. CDR1 is MNHNS and CDR2 is SASEGT in the germline V gene. The CDR3 covers 17 residues. The CDR3 DNA reads as TGTGCCAGCAGTGAATGGCTTGTAACAGGGGGGAAGGATGGCTACACCTTC. Amino acid sequence: CASSEWLVTGGKDGYTF.

V gene TRBV27 combines with J gene TRBJ1-5, with D possibly TRBD1 on 6 matching bases. The CDR3 sequence is 14 residues long. The germline V gene encodes CDR1 MNHEY and CDR2 SMNVEV (reference sequence). The ends were cut back, 5 bases at V and 2 bases at J, with 10 bases in the middle. The CDR3 sequence: CASSIRGGNQPQHF. The CDR3 bases are TGTGCCAGCAGTATCAGGGGCGGCAATCAGCCCCAGCATTTT.

The V call is TRBV2, the J call TRBJ2-2, with TRBD1 matching over 10 bases. The trim removed 7 bases at V and 5 bases at J, leaving 7 bases unmatched. The germline gives CDR1 SNHLY, CDR2 FYNNEI. There are 15 residues in the CDR3. CDR3 DNA sequence: TGTGCCAGCAAACGACAGGGGGCGCGGACCGGGGAGCTGTTTTTT. Translating gives CASKRQGARTGELFF.

This clone came up a few times. Here the CDR3 DNA reads TGTGCCAGCAGTGACGGACTCGGGAACACTGAAGCTTTCTTT. The encoded protein is CASSDGLGNTEAFF. V gene TRBV6-5 combines with J gene TRBJ1-1; D gene unclear. The ends were cut back, 5 bases at V and 1 base at J, with 11 bases in the middle. Germline values: CDR1 MNHEY, CDR2 SVGAGI. The CDR3 consists of 14 residues.

V gene TRBV18 combines with J gene TRBJ2-1; 11 nucleotides match TRBD1. Germline CDR1 is KGHSH and CDR2 is LQKENI. The CDR3 has 14 residues. Trimming cost V 5 bases and J 8 bases; bases outside gene matches: 5. The CDR3 is CASSAGQGDDEQFF. The CDR3 region has the DNA TGTGCCAGCTCAGCGGGACAGGGGGATGATGAGCAGTTCTTC.

The chain recombines TRBV10-2 with TRBJ2-1; possible D gene TRBD2, 5 bases. The CDR3 contains 13 residues. Germline V gives CDR1 WSHSY, CDR2 SAAADI. Trimming left V 3 bases short and J 4 bases short, with 7 bases between. Written as DNA, the CDR3 is TGCGCCAGCAGTGACGGGGTGTACAATGAGCAGTTCTTC. Protein: CASSDGVYNEQFF.

The chain uses TRBV19 and TRBJ1-2; 7 bases are shared with TRBD1. The CDR3 runs to 15 residues. The V gene's germline CDR1 is LNHDA and CDR2 SQIVND (reference sequence). CDR3 bases: TGTGCTAGCCACGGAAGGGGGCGTTCGGGCTATGGCTACACCTTC. Translation: CASHGRGRSGYGYTF.

Comment on this clone: Its ends do not fully match the called genes, so a read error is possible. V usage is TRBV6-5 and J usage is TRBJ1-3; TRBD1 aligns across 8 bases. The CDR3 contains 14 residues. CDR1 is MNHEY, CDR2 SVGAGI, per germline. The DNA of the CDR3 is TGTGCCAGCAGCCAGGGGGCTAGTGGATACACCATATATTTT. It translates to CASSQGASGYTIYF.

The V and J genes are TRBV6-6 and TRBJ2-2; TRBD1 agrees at 10 bases. V shed 6 bases, J shed 4 bases, and the junction held 5 bases outside the gene matches. Germline CDR1 MNHNY, CDR2 SVGAGI (reference sequence). This CDR3 has 15 amino acids. The CDR3 DNA is TGTGCCAGCAGACGCGGGACAGGGGTCACCGGGGAGCTGTTTTTT. This sequence encodes CASRRGTGVTGELFF.

J is TRBJ1-4 and V is TRBV18; 9 bases agree with TRBD1. The CDR3 has 16 residues. The V segment lost 4 bases and the J segment 4 bases; nucleotides outside the gene matches: 7. CDR1 and CDR2 from the germline V gene are KGHSH and LQKENI. This CDR3 is CASSQTGTGSNEKLFF. In DNA form, the CDR3 reads TGTGCCAGCTCACAAACCGGGACAGGGAGTAATGAAAAACTGTTTTTT.

The gene calls are TRBV5-6 and TRBJ1-1; 7 bases are a match to TRBD1. The CDR3 length is 14 residues. The germline V gene has CDR1 SGHDT and CDR2 YYEEEE. V lost 2 bases and J lost 4; bases outside the gene matches: 5. The CDR3 DNA reads as TGTGCCAGCAGCTTCCCAGGGGGTTCCACTGAAGCTTTCTTT. Translation gives CASSFPGGSTEAFF. The variable domain in full, completed from reference TRBV5-6 and TRBJ1-1, reads DAGVTQSPTHLIKTRGQQVTLRCSPKSGHDTVSWYQQALGQGPQFIFQYYEEEERQRGNFPDRFSGHQFPNYSSELNVNALLLGDSALYLCASSFPGGSTEAFFGQGTRLTVV.

The chain couples TRBV19 to TRBJ2-3, with 7 bases fitting TRBD2. Germline V CDR1 and CDR2: LNHDA, SQIVND (reference sequence). V dropped 3 bases and J dropped 2; count of bases not matched to a gene: 8. The CDR3 has 16 amino acids. DNA for the CDR3: TGTGCCAGTAGTATTATGGCGGGAGAAACCACAGATACGCAGTATTTT. Translated, it gives CASSIMAGETTDTQYF.

V is TRBV5-1 and J is TRBJ2-3, with 7 bases that match TRBD1. The CDR3 totals 16 residues. The trim removed 0 bases at V and 4 bases at J, leaving 8 bases unmatched. Germline V CDR1 and CDR2: SGHRS, YFSETQ. CDR3 sequence (DNA): TGCGCCAGCAGCTTGGGACAGGGCATAACCTCAGATACGCAGTATTTT. It encodes CASSLGQGITSDTQYF.

The V and J genes are TRBV4-2 and TRBJ2-2; 7 nucleotides match TRBD2. The germline gives CDR1 LGHNA, CDR2 YNFKEQ. CDR3 size: 15 residues. J lost 4 bases, V lost 0 bases, and 2 bases had no gene match. DNA for the CDR3: TGTGCCAGCAGCCAAGAACTAGCGCTCACCGGGGAGCTGTTTTTT. Its protein product is CASSQELALTGELFF.

The chain combines TRBV9 with TRBJ2-2; D remains unclear. The CDR3 is made up of 15 amino acids. The ends were cut back, 0 bases at V and 1 base at J, with 7 bases in the middle. The V gene's germline CDR1 is SGDLS and CDR2 YYNGEE. CDR3 sequence: CASSVGGMNTGELFF. The CDR3 nucleotides read TGTGCCAGCAGCGTAGGCGGAATGAACACCGGGGAGCTGTTTTTT.

The chain is built from TRBV6-4 and TRBJ2-3; 8 nucleotides agree with TRBD2. The CDR3 extends over 14 amino acids. V was pared by 5 bases and J by 4 bases, with 5 bases of the junction left unmatched. Germline loops: CDR1 MRHNA, CDR2 SNTAGT. CDR3 DNA sequence: TGTGCCAGCAGTCTCGGGGGGGCGTCAGATACGCAGTATTTT. Translation gives CASSLGGASDTQYF.

This clone was detected a few times. V and J are TRBV5-1 and TRBJ1-4, with D tentatively TRBD1 (6 bases). The CDR3 extends over 15 amino acids. Looked up from germline, CDR1 is SGHRS and CDR2 is YFSETQ. Deletions cut 4 bases from V and 8 bases from J, with 18 bases between. The CDR3 region is CASSALQGRREKLFF. CDR3 coding DNA: TGCGCCAGCAGCGCGTTACAGGGCCGACGGGAAAAACTGTTTTTT. The full variable domain, completed using reference TRBV5-1 and TRBJ1-4, is KAGVTQTPRYLIKTRGQQVTLSCSPISGHRSVSWYQQTPGQGLQFLFEYFSETQRNKGNFPGRFSGRQFSNSRSEMNVSTLELGDSALYLCASSALQGRREKLFFGSGTQLSVL.

CDR3 nucleotides: TGTGCCAGCAGCGTTTCCGTGAACACCGGGGAGCTGTTTTTT. This gives the protein CASSVSVNTGELFF. The V gene is TRBV9, the J gene TRBJ2-2; no clear D. Looked up from germline, CDR1 is SGDLS and CDR2 is YYNGEE. V lost 2 bases, J lost 1 base, and 6 bases lay in between. The CDR3 runs to 14 residues.

This chain links TRBV9 with TRBJ2-7; 7 bases match TRBD1. In germline, CDR1 is SGDLS, CDR2 YYNGEE. The V and J ends lost 0 bases and 4 bases, in that order; junction bases with no gene match: 7. The CDR3 totals 15 residues. The CDR3 loop is CASSVGQGGPYEQYF. The CDR3 bases are TGTGCCAGCAGCGTAGGACAGGGTGGGCCTTACGAGCAGTACTTC.

This chain joins TRBV11-2 and TRBJ2-7; 11 nucleotides line up with TRBD1. Trimming cost V 5 bases and J 5 bases; bases outside gene matches: 5. CDR1 is SGHAT, CDR2 FQNNGV, per germline. CDR3 size: 14 residues. The CDR3 DNA sequence: TGTGCCAGCAGCCCGAGGACAGGGGGCCACGAGCAGTACTTC. It specifies CASSPRTGGHEQYF.

This chain links TRBV10-3 with TRBJ2-2; D is unresolved. CDR3 length equals 13 residues. The germline V gene has CDR1 ENHRY and CDR2 SYGVKD. Trimming took 6 bases from V and 1 from J, leaving 6 bases between them. CDR3 sequence reads: CAIRTRNTGELFF. DNA for the CDR3: TGTGCCATCAGGACAAGGAACACCGGGGAGCTGTTTTTT.

The chain links TRBV2 to TRBJ2-7; 9 bases fit TRBD2. Germline CDR1 SNHLY, CDR2 FYNNEI. This CDR3 has 14 amino acids. V shed 6 bases and J 9 bases; nucleotides not matched to a gene: 12. In DNA, the CDR3 is TGTGCCAGCAGACCGGGACTAGCTCTCTCGGCGCAGTACTTC. It encodes CASRPGLALSAQYF.